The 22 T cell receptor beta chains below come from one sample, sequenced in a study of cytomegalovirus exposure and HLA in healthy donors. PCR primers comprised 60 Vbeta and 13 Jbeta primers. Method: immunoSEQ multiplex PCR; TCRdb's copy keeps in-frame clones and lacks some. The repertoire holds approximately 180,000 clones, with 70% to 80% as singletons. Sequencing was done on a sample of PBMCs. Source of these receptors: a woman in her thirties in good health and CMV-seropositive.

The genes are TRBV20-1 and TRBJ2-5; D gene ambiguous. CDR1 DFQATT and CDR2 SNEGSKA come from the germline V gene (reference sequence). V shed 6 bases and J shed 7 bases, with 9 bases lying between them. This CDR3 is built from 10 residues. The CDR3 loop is CSANYWTQYF. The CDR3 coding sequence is TGCAGTGCCAACTATTGGACCCAGTACTTC.

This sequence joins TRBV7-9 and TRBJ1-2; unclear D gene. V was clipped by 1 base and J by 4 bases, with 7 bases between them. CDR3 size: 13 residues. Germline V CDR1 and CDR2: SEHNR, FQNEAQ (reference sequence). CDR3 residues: CASSLGTAYGYTF. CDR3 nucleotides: TGTGCCAGCAGCTTAGGAACAGCCTATGGCTACACCTTC.

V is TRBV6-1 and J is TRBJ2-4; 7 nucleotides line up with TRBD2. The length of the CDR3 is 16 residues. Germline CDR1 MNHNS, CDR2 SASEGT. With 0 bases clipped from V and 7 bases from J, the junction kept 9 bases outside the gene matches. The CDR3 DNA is TGTGCCAGCAGTGAAGCTGGACGCGGGAGTGGGAACATTCAGTACTTC. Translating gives CASSEAGRGSGNIQYF.

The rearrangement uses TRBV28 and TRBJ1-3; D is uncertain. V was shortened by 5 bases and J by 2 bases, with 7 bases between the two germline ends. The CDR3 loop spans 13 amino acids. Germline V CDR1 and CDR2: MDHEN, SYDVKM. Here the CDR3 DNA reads TGTGCCAGCAGTCTATTTACTGGAAACACCATATATTTT. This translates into CASSLFTGNTIYF.

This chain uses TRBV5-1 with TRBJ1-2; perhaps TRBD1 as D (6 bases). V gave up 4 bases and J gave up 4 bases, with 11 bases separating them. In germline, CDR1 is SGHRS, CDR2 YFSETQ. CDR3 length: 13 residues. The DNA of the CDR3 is TGCGCCAGCAGCCCTGGACAGCTCTATGGCTACACCTTC. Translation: CASSPGQLYGYTF.

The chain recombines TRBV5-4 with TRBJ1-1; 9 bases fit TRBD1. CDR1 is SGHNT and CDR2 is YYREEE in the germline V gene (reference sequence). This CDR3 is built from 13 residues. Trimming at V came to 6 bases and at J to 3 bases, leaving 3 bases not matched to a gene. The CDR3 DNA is TGTGCCAGCAACACAGGGGGCTACACTGAAGCTTTCTTT. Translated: CASNTGGYTEAFF.

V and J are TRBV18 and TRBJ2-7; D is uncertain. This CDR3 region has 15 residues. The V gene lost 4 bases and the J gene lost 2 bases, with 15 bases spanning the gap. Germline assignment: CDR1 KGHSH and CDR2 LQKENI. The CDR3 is CASSQSASTTYEQYF. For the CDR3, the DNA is TGTGCCAGCTCACAGTCAGCCTCGACAACCTACGAGCAGTACTTC.

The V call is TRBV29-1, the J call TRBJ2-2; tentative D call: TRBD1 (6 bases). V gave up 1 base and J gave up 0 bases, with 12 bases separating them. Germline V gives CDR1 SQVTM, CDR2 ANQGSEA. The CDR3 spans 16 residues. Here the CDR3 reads CSVEAGQKSNTGELFF. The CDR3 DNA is TGCAGCGTTGAAGCTGGACAGAAATCGAACACCGGGGAGCTGTTTTTT.

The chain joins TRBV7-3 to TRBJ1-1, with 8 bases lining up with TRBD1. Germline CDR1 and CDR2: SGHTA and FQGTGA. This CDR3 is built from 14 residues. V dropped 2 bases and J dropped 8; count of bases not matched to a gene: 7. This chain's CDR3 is CASSLQGAREEAFF. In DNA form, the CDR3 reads TGTGCCAGCAGCTTACAGGGGGCGCGGGAAGAAGCTTTCTTT.

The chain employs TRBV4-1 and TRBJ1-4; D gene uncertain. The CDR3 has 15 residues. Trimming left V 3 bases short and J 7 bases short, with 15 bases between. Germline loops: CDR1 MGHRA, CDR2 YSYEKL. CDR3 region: CASSQRGVAGEKLFF. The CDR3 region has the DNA TGCGCCAGCAGCCAGAGAGGTGTGGCGGGTGAAAAACTGTTTTTT.

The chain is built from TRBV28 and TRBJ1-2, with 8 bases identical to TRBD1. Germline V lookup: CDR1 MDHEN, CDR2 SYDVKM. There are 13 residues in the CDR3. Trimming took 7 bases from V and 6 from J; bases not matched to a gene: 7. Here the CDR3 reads CASNLQGGNGYTF. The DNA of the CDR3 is TGTGCCAGCAACCTACAGGGGGGTAATGGCTACACCTTC.

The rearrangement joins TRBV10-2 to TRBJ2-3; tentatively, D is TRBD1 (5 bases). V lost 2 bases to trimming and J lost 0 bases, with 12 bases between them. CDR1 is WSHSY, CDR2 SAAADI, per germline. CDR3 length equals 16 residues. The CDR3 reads CASSEMRTLSTDTQYF. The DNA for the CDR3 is TGCGCCAGCAGTGAGATGAGGACACTTAGCACAGATACGCAGTATTTT.

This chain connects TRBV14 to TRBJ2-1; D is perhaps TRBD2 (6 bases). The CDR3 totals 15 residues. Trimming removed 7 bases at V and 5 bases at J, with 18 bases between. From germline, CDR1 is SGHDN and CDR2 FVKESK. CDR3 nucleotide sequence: TGTGCCAGCACCCCTCCCTGGGGGGTTGACAATGAGCAGTTCTTC. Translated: CASTPPWGVDNEQFF.

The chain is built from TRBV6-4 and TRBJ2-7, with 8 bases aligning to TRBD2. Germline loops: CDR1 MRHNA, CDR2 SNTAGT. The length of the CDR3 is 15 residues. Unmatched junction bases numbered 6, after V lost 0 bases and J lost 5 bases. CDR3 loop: CASSDSAGEYHEQYF. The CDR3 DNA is TGTGCCAGCAGTGACTCAGCGGGAGAATACCACGAGCAGTACTTC.

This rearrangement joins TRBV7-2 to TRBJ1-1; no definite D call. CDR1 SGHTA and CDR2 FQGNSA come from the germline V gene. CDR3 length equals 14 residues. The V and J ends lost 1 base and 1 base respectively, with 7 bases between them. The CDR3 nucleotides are TGTGCCAGCAGCTTAGTAGAGGGGAACACTGAAGCTTTCTTT. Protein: CASSLVEGNTEAFF.

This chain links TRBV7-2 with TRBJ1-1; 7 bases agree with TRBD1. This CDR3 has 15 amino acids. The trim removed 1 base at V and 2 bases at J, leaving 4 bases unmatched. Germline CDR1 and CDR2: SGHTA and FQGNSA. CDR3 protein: CASSLEQGGNTEAFF. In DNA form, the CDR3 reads TGTGCCAGCAGCTTAGAACAAGGGGGCAACACTGAAGCTTTCTTT.

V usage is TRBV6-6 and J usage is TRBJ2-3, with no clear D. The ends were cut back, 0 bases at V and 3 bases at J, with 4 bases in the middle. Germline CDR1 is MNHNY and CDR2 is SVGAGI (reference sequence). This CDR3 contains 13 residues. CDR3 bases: TGTGCCAGCAGTTACTCGTCGACAGATACGCAGTATTTT. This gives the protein CASSYSSTDTQYF.

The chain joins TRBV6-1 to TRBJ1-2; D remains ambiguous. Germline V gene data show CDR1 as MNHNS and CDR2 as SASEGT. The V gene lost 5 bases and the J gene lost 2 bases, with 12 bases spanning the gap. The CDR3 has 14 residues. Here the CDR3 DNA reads TGTGCCAGCAGTACGGCAGGTGGGAACTATGGCTACACCTTC. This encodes CASSTAGGNYGYTF.

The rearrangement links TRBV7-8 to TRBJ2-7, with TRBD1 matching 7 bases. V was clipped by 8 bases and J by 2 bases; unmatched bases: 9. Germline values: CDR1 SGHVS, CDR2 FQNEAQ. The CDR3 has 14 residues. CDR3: CASVTGTAPYEQYF. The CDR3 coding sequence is TGTGCCAGCGTGACCGGGACAGCGCCCTACGAGCAGTACTTC. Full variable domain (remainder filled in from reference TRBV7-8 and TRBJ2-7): GAGVSQSPRYKVAKRGQDVALRCDPISGHVSLFWYQQALGQGPEFLTYFQNEAQLDKSGLPSDRFFAERPEGSVSTLKIQRTQQEDSAVYLCASVTGTAPYEQYFGPGTRLTVT.

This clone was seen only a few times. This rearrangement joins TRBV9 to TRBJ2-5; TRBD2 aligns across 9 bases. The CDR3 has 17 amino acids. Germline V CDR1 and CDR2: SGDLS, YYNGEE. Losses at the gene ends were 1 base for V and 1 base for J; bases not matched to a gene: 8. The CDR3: CASSVPEAGGPQETQYF. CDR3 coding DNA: TGTGCCAGCAGCGTACCAGAAGCGGGAGGACCCCAAGAGACCCAGTACTTC.

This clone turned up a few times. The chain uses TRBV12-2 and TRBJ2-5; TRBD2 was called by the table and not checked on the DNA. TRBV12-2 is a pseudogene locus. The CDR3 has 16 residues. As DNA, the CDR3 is TGTGCAAGTCGCGCCGCCGGACTAGCGGGAGGAGAGACCCAGTACTTC. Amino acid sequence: CASRAAGLAGGETQYF.

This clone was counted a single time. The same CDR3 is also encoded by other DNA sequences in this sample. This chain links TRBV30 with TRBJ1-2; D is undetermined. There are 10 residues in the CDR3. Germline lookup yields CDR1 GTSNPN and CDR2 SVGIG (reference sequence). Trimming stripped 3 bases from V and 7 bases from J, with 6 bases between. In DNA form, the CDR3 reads TGTGCCTGGAGACGGGGTGGCTACACCTTC. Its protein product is CAWRRGGYTF.